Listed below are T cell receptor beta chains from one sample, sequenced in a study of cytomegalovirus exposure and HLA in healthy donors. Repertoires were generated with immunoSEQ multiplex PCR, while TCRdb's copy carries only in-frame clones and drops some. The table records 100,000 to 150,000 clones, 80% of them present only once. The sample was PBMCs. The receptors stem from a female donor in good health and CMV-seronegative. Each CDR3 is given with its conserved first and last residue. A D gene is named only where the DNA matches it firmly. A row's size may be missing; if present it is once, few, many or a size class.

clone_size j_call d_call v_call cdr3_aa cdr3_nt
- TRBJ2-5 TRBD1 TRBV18 CASSLLMDRGHLMTQYF TGTGCCAGCTCACTCTTAATGGACAGGGGTCATCTCATGACCCAATACTTC
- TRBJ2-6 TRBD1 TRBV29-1 CSVGDRAGANVLTF TGCAGCGTGGGTGACAGGGCTGGGGCCAACGTCCTGACTTTC
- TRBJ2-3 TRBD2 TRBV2 CASSDLRGGFTQYF TGTGCCAGCAGTGATCTGCGGGGGGGCTTCACGCAGTATTTT
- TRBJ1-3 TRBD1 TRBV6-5 CASSPRGPGGNTIYF TGTGCCAGCAGTCCTAGGGGGCCCGGTGGAAACACCATATATTTT
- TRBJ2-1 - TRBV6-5 CASSRPHGDEQFF TGTGCCAGCAGTCGCCCCCACGGTGATGAGCAGTTCTTC
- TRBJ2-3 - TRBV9 CASSGRGTHADTQYF TGTGCCAGCAGCGGGAGAGGTACACACGCAGATACGCAGTATTTT
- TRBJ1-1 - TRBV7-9 CSSSYGSNTEAFF TGTTCCAGCAGCTACGGGTCGAACACTGAAGCTTTCTTT
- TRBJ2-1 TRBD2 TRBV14 CASKNSGGGEQFF TGTGCCAGCAAGAATAGCGGGGGCGGTGAGCAGTTCTTC
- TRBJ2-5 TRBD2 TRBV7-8 CASSRSGSFWGQETQYF TGTGCCAGCAGCCGCAGCGGGAGTTTTTGGGGCCAAGAGACCCAGTACTTC
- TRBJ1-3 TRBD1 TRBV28 CASWTGSFSGNTIYF TGTGCCAGCTGGACAGGCAGCTTCTCTGGAAACACCATATATTTT
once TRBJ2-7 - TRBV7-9 CSSSFVYEQYF TGTTCCAGCAGCTTCGTTTACGAGCAGTACTTC
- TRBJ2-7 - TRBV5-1 CASSLDGRNGIEQYF TGCGCCAGCAGCTTAGACGGGAGAAACGGGATCGAGCAGTACTTC
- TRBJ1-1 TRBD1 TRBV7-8 CASSSPAGTGKPEAFF TGTGCCAGCAGCTCGCCGGCGGGGACAGGCAAACCTGAAGCTTTCTTT
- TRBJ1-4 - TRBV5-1 CASSLEGQILFF TGCGCCAGCAGCTTAGAAGGACAAATACTGTTTTTT
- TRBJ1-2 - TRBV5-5 CASRYTGSGPNYGYTF TGTGCCAGCAGATATACAGGGAGCGGTCCTAACTATGGCTACACCTTC
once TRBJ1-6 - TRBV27 CASGLNLGALHF TGTGCCAGCGGATTAAACCTCGGGGCCCTCCACTTT
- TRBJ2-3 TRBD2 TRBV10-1 CASSDFDREGDTQYF TGCGCCAGCAGTGACTTTGATCGGGAGGGTGATACGCAGTATTTT
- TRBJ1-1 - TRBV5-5 CASSLAIFGQTNTEAFF TGTGCCAGCAGCTTGGCCATTTTCGGACAGACGAACACTGAAGCTTTCTTT
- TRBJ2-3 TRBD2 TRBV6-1 CASAGGPSTDTQYF TGTGCCAGCGCGGGGGGCCCTAGCACAGATACGCAGTATTTT
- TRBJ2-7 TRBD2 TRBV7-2 CASSVRGARYEQYF TGTGCCAGCAGCGTGCGGGGGGCCCGCTACGAGCAGTACTTC
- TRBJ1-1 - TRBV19 CASSNRGEAFF TGTGCCAGTAGTAACCGCGGGGAAGCTTTCTTT
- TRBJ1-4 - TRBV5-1 CASSLGQNEKLFF TGCGCCAGCAGCTTAGGACAGAATGAAAAACTGTTTTTT
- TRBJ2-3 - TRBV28 CASSFLAGMDTQYF -
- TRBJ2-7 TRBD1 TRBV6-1 CASTWDRGRYEQYF TGTGCCAGCACCTGGGACAGGGGGAGGTACGAGCAGTACTTC
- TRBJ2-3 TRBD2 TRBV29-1 CSGRLAGTITDTQYF TGCAGCGGCCGACTAGCGGGGACTATCACAGATACGCAGTATTTT
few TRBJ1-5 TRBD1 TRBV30 CAWSVGQGLQPQHF TGTGCCTGGAGTGTCGGACAGGGGCTGCAGCCCCAGCATTTT
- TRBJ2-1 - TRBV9 CASSVEDSSYNEQFF TGTGCCAGCAGCGTAGAGGACAGCTCCTACAATGAGCAGTTCTTC
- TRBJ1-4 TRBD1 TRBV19 CASSMGLDRVNEKLFF TGTGCCAGTAGTATGGGGCTCGACAGGGTTAATGAAAAACTGTTTTTT
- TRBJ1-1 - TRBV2 CARSSSAQGTFF TGTGCCCGTAGCTCCTCTGCCCAAGGAACTTTCTTT